The sequence of this TCR beta chain was determined in a study of shared clonotypes between healthy human individuals. Study-level findings and limits: Compared with memory subsets, naive subsets generally had larger estimated richness.

Data came from immunoSEQ multiplex PCR; TCRdb stores just in-frame clones and leaves some out. The sample has some 690,000 clones; 80% to 95% are singletons. CDR1 is MNHEY, CDR2 SVGAGI, per germline. This CDR3 spans 16 amino acids. Trimming cost V 2 bases and J 10 bases, with 23 bases left between them. As to this clone: Its antigen is currently unknown.

The TCR was taken from a man between 18 and 29 years old in good health. Some clones in this sample may be carry-over from other donors' samples. The chain uses TRBV6-5 and TRBJ1-1; tentatively, D is TRBD1 (5 bases). Sequencing was performed on memory CD8+ T cells from PBMCs. Subset reported: CD45RO+ cells pooled with CCR7-negative TemRA cells. DNA of the CDR3: TGTGCCAGCAGTTACGACCCGCAGGGAGGACCCTCTCCAGCTTTCTTT. Protein: CASSYDPQGGPSPAFF.